This T cell receptor (beta chain) comes out of a study of shared clonotypes between healthy human individuals (dated by TCRdb to about 2020). About the full investigation: The cohort included a few men and a couple of women between 18 and 49 years of age. For each donor, CD4 naive and CD4 memory were each given three plates, CD8 naive was given two plates, and CD8 memory was given one plate. To estimate repertoire size and how much clonotypes are shared between individuals, the study performed deep sequencing of blood TCR repertoires from roughly five healthy adults. Libraries were prepared and TCR repertoires were sequenced by different laboratories using diverse techniques, in order to increase sequencing depth and limit assay-specific biases. Leukapheresis yielded between about 0.94 and 9.5 billion PBMCs per donor.

CDR1 and CDR2, per the germline V gene, are SGHNT and YENEEA. CDR3 length: 14 amino acids, cysteine to phenylalanine. Of the read, only the CDR3 DNA is kept; its 42 bases are in frame from base 1. After removal of 5 bases from V and 6 bases from J, the junction retains 6 bases not matched to a gene. TCR CDR3 regions were amplified from genomic DNA by multiplex PCR using the deep immunoSEQ assay. For each cell subset, the extracted genomic DNA was distributed evenly across all wells of several immunoSEQ 96-well plates, and each plate served as one replicate. For sorted subsets, about 0.2 ug genomic DNA, equal to 30,000 or so T cell genomes, was loaded into each replicate PCR. Purified libraries were quantified with a Qubit 3.0 fluorometer, sized on a Bioanalyzer 2100, and re-quantified with the KAPA Library Quantification kit. A separate single-read 150-cycle Illumina NextSeq 550 flow cell was used to sequence each immunoSEQ 96-well plate. The paper's processing steps were these. Because only junctional sequences without quality scores were contained in the immunoSEQ output, filtering matching that applied to full-length reads could not be performed. To assign V/J genes and CDR3, sequences were annotated using PyIR, a Python wrapper for IgBLAST v1.9, with IMGT germline references. Any read was removed if the V/J assignment was weak (E-value above 1e-6), the CDR3 was missing, or the read contained stop codons, out-of-frame junctions, or ambiguous translated residues. V3J clonotypes were defined as sequences sharing an identical inferred V gene, J gene, and CDR3 amino acid sequence. Percentage overlap between repertoires was calculated by dividing the number of shared unique clonotypes by the size of the smaller repertoire. Three approaches were used to assess repertoire richness: RTK rarefaction, the Chao1 estimator, and Recon v2.1 estimates of unobserved clonotypes. Generation probabilities for all TCRbeta clonotypes obtained by the gDNA method from four donors were computed using OLGA. TCRdb limited this immuneACCESS table to in-frame rearrangements with V and J called. A share of clones is missing; checked studies link under half to unresolved V genes, and the rest is unexplained. The D gene and trimming were derived from the DNA, and the V and J assignments and clone size from that table. The sample contains roughly 2 million clones, approximately 94% of them found a single time. 0.85% to 1.3% of the sample is held by the ten biggest clonotypes.

On the study overall, not on this receptor specifically: Because the study included a small number of donors, the genetic and exposure-history diversity represented was limited. Compared with non-shared clonotypes, clonotypes shared by all four sorted-subset donors had higher generation probabilities. Pairwise subsampling indicated that sequencing depth was expected to affect the degree of clonotype sharing among donors. Estimated clonotype richness was generally larger for naive than for memory subsets. Across four donors, about 4.5% of naive CD4, approximately 3.6% of naive CD8, 2.3% of memory CD4, and 0.4% of memory CD8 clonotypes were shared. Only blood was sampled, and tissue TCR repertoires likely differ from those in blood. Rarefaction of sorted-subset datasets indicated incomplete sequencing despite the large sequencing depth.

For this clone: The antigen it recognizes is unknown. The record has no base qualities; no much larger clone is one base away.

CD8 naive samples were obtained by positive selection for CCR7 among CD45RO-negative cells, yielding a CD45RA+CCR7+ population from which TemRA cells were excluded. The donors were healthy, HIV-negative adults with no recently reported acute infections or vaccinations. Only Caucasian adults living in Nashville, Tennessee, USA were represented among the donors. Blood was obtained by leukapheresis, after which PBMCs were separated by Ficoll-Histopaque density gradient centrifugation and cryopreserved in liquid nitrogen vapor phase. Purity and quantity of every magnetically sorted T cell population were checked by analytical flow cytometry. Genomic DNA was isolated from each sorted fraction and quantified by UV absorbance on a Nanodrop 2000c.

Sequences were obtained from naive CD8+ T cells sorted from blood. What this sample's cell subset or site label stands for: CD45RA+CCR7+. The source of this sequence is a young man in good health. The V and J segments used are TRBV11-3 and TRBJ2-3; 9 nucleotides in the junction match TRBD2. The nucleotides read TGTGCCAGCAGCCCGGGACTAGCTAGGGATACGCAGTATTTT. Translated, it reads CASSPGLARDTQYF.